Detailed here is one T cell receptor (beta chain). These data are taken from a study of blood T cell repertoires in COVID-19. This CDR3 region has 20 residues. The V end lost 4 bases, the J end lost 0 bases, and 25 bases lay between the germline ends. The germline V gene has CDR1 SGHVS and CDR2 FQNEAQ. Assay used: immunoSEQ multiplex PCR; TCRdb lists only in-frame clones, some missing. The repertoire holds fewer than 350,000 clones, with approximately 91% as singletons. Everyone who took part was roughly 18 to 89 years old, and they came from about two dozen US areas. The J gene is TRBJ2-1, the V gene TRBV7-8; maybe TRBD1 (6 bases). The clonotype originates from a woman aged 35 to 49 with acute COVID-19. The material sequenced was PBMCs or T cells enriched from blood (not recorded which). The DNA of the CDR3 is TGTGCCAGCAGCTGGGTTGGATATGGCAGGGGCCGACCCTCCTACAATGAGCAGTTCTTC. It encodes CASSWVGYGRGRPSYNEQFF.